A single sample is the source of the 12 T cell receptor beta chains below, sequenced in a study of CD8 T cells in Susac syndrome. The RNA, roughly 0.45 to 1 ug, was put through reverse transcription using random hexamers. MiXCR, applied by TCRdb to the immunoSEQ multiplex PCR reads, yields one record per CDR3 protein. The repertoire holds about 400,000 distinct CDR3 sequences, with 75% to 90% as singletons. The sequencing input was CD8+ T cells from PBMCs. These receptors were taken from a human donor with multiple sclerosis.

The V call is TRBV27, the J call TRBJ2-1; 12 nucleotides align to TRBD2. This CDR3 is 17 amino acids long. Germline CDR1 and CDR2: MNHEY and SMNVEV (reference sequence). With 3 bases clipped from V and 3 bases from J, the junction kept 6 bases outside the gene matches. CDR3 sequence reads: CASSLETSGGFYNEQFF. DNA for the CDR3: TGTGCCAGCAGTTTGGAGACTAGCGGGGGCTTCTACAATGAGCAGTTCTTC.

The chain couples TRBV6-1 to TRBJ1-5; no clear D gene. The ends were cut back, 4 bases at V and 0 bases at J, with 7 bases in the middle. Germline assignment: CDR1 MNHNS and CDR2 SASEGT. The CDR3 has 14 residues. CDR3: CASSAIDSNQPQHF. The CDR3 DNA sequence: TGTGCCAGCAGTGCCATTGATAGCAATCAGCCCCAGCATTTT.

The V gene is TRBV30, the J gene TRBJ1-2; D might be TRBD1 (6 bases). The CDR3 length is 11 residues. V lost 4 bases to trimming and J lost 6 bases, with 9 bases between them. The V gene's germline CDR1 is GTSNPN and CDR2 SVGIG (reference sequence). CDR3 region: CAWNRQDGYTF. CDR3 sequence (DNA): TGTGCCTGGAATAGACAGGATGGCTACACCTTC.

The gene calls are TRBV27 and TRBJ2-7; maybe TRBD1 (6 bases). CDR3 size: 13 residues. V lost 4 bases to trimming and J lost 2 bases, with 9 bases between them. Germline lookup yields CDR1 MNHEY and CDR2 SMNVEV (reference sequence). The CDR3 loop reads CASSSGQTYEQYF. In DNA, the CDR3 is TGTGCCAGCAGTTCCGGACAGACCTACGAGCAGTACTTC.

The J gene is TRBJ1-6, the V gene TRBV27; possible D gene TRBD1, 6 bases. Germline V gives CDR1 MNHEY, CDR2 SMNVEV (reference sequence). V lost 5 bases and J 9 bases, leaving 8 bases between the germline ends. This CDR3 is 12 amino acids long. Written as DNA, the CDR3 is TGTGCCAGCAGTAGAGGGGGTTCACCCCTCCACTTT. This gives the protein CASSRGGSPLHF.

V usage is TRBV4-2 and J usage is TRBJ2-7; D unresolved. The CDR3 covers 15 residues. The germline V gene encodes CDR1 LGHNA and CDR2 YNFKEQ. Trimming removed 0 bases at V and 3 bases at J, with 12 bases between. This CDR3 is CASSQEASGYYEQYF. CDR3 nucleotide sequence: TGTGCCAGCAGCCAAGAGGCGTCTGGATACTACGAGCAGTACTTC.

The chain carries TRBV2 and TRBJ2-3; tentatively, D is TRBD2 (5 bases). Trimming took 5 bases from V and 5 from J, leaving 17 bases between them. This CDR3 has 15 amino acids. In germline, CDR1 is SNHLY, CDR2 FYNNEI. CDR3 sequence: CASSPGRPEVDTQYF. Here the CDR3 DNA reads TGTGCCAGCAGTCCCGGGCGTCCGGAGGTAGATACGCAGTATTTT.

This CDR3 reads CASSFPGGFTEAFF. CDR3 DNA: TGTGCCAGCAGTTTCCCAGGGGGATTCACTGAAGCTTTCTTT. The chain couples TRBV28 to TRBJ1-1; 7 bases align to TRBD1. There are 14 residues in the CDR3. V lost 3 bases to trimming and J lost 4 bases; unmatched junction nucleotides: 5. CDR1 and CDR2 from the germline V gene are MDHEN and SYDVKM.

V gene TRBV30 combines with J gene TRBJ2-1, with 8 bases that match TRBD2. V lost 4 bases to trimming and J lost 2 bases; unmatched junction nucleotides: 4. Germline CDR1 and CDR2: GTSNPN and SVGIG (reference sequence). The CDR3 is made up of 14 amino acids. CDR3 bases: TGTGCCTGGATTGGGCGGGGGGCCTACAATGAGCAGTTCTTC. Translating it yields CAWIGRGAYNEQFF.

The chain uses TRBV29-1 and TRBJ2-7; TRBD2 matches 9 bases. The CDR3 runs to 15 residues. With 3 bases clipped from V and 0 bases from J, the junction kept 6 bases outside the gene matches. Germline-derived CDR1 and CDR2 are SQVTM and ANQGSEA. The CDR3 DNA sequence: TGCAGCGTTGAGGCGACTAGCGGAAGCTCCTACGAGCAGTACTTC. Amino acids: CSVEATSGSSYEQYF.

Here the CDR3 DNA reads TGTGCCAGCAGTGAATCGGCAGAGATCTATGGCTACACCTTC. It codes for CASSESAEIYGYTF. The chain couples TRBV6-1 to TRBJ1-2; no definite D call. The CDR3 length is 14 residues. Germline V gene data show CDR1 as MNHNS and CDR2 as SASEGT. V lost 2 bases to trimming and J lost 4 bases, with 11 bases between them.

V and J are TRBV20-1 and TRBJ2-3, with TRBD2 matching over 15 bases. The CDR3 length is 16 residues. With 6 bases clipped from V and 2 bases from J, the junction kept 6 bases outside the gene matches. Germline-derived CDR1 and CDR2 are DFQATT and SNEGSKA (reference sequence). In DNA form, the CDR3 reads TGCAGTGCGCAGGGACTAGCGGGGGGATACACAGATACGCAGTATTTT. Translation gives CSAQGLAGGYTDTQYF.